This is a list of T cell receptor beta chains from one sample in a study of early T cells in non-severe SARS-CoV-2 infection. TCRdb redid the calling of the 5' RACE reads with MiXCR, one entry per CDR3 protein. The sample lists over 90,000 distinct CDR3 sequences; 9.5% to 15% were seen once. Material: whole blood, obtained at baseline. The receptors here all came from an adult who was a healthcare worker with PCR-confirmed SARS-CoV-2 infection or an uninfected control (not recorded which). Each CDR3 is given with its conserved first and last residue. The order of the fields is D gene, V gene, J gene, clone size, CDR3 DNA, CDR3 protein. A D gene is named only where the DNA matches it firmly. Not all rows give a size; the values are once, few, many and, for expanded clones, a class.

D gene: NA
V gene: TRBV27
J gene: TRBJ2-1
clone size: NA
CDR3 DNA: TGTGCCAGCACCGGTTTTGGGGGGCAGAACAATGAGCAGTTCTTC
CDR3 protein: CASTGFGGQNNEQFF

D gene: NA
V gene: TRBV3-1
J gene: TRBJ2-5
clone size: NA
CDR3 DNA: TGTGCCAGCAGCCAAGGCTTAAATCAAGAGACCCAGTACTTC
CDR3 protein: CASSQGLNQETQYF

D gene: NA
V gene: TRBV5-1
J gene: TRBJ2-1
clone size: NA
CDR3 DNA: TGCGCCAGCAGCTTGGATTTCTGGGGAGGCAATGAGCAGTTCTTC
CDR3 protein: CASSLDFWGGNEQFF

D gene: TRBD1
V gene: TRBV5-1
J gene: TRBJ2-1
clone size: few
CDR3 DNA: TGCGCCAGCAGCTTCATGACAGGGAACTCCTACAATGAGCAGTTCTTC
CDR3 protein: CASSFMTGNSYNEQFF

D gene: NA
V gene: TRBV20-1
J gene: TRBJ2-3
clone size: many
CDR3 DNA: TGCAGTGCTAGCGGGGGGCCGAGGGGCACAGATACGCAGTATTTT
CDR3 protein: CSASGGPRGTDTQYF

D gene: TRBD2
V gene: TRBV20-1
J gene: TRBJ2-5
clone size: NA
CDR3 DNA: TGCAGTGCTAGAGCCCCAGGGACTAGCGGGAGAAAAGAGACCCAGTACTTC
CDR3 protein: CSARAPGTSGRKETQYF

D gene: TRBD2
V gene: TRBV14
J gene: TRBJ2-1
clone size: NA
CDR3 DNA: TGTGCCAGCAGCCAAAGGCTAGCGGGTCTAGGAGAGCAGTTCTTC
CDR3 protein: CASSQRLAGLGEQFF

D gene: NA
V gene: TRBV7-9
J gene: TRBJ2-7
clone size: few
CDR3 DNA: TGTGCCAGCAGCCAAACGGGCGGTGCGACCTACGAGCAGTACTTC
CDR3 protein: CASSQTGGATYEQYF

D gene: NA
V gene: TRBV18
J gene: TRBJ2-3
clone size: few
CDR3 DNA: TGTGCCAGCTCACCATGGACAGCCACAGATACGCAGTATTTT
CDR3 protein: CASSPWTATDTQYF

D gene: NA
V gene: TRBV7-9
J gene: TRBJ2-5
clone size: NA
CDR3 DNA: TGTGCCAGCATCAGCGACGGGGCGAAGCAAGAGACCCAGTACTTC
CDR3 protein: CASISDGAKQETQYF

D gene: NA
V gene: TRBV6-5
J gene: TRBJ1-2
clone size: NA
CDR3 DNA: TGTGCCAGCAGTTACTCGTTCAGGGGCGAAGGCTACACCTTC
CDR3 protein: CASSYSFRGEGYTF

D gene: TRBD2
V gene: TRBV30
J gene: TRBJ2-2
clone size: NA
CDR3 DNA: TGTGCCTGGAGTGCCGCACTAGCGGGAGTAACGGGGGAGCTGTTTTTT
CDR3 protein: CAWSAALAGVTGELFF

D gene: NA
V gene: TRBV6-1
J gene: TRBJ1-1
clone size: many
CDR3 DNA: TGTGCCAGCAGTGAAGAGGGGGGGGCCACTGAAGCTTTCTTT
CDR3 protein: CASSEEGGATEAFF

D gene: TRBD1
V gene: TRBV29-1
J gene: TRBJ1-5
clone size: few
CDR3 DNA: TGCAGCGTAATCGGGACAGGGGTAGATCAGCCCCAGCATTTT
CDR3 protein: CSVIGTGVDQPQHF

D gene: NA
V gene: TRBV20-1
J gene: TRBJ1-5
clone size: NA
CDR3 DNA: TGCAGTGCTTCTACCCCACGGGGAGGGGTTAGTCAGCCCCAGCATTTT
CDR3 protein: CSASTPRGGVSQPQHF

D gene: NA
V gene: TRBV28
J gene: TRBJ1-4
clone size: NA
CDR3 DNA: TGTGCCAGCAGTTTCGGGGGGGCCGGGGAAAAACTGTTTTTT
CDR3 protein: CASSFGGAGEKLFF

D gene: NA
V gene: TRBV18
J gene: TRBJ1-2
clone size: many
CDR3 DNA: TGTGCCAGCTCAGATGGAAAGAACCCAACCTATGGCTACACCTTC
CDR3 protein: CASSDGKNPTYGYTF

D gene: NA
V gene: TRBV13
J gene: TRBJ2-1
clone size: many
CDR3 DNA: TGTGCCAGCAGCCGCACTAGATACAATGAGCAGTTCTTC
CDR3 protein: CASSRTRYNEQFF

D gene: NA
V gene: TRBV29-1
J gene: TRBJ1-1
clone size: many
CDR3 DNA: TGCAGCGTACCCATTGGGACTGAAGCTTTCTTT
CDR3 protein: CSVPIGTEAFF

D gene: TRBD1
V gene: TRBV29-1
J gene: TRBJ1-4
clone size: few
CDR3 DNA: TGCAGCGTCGCGCAGGGGGTTGGGGAAAAACTGTTTTTT
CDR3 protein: CSVAQGVGEKLFF

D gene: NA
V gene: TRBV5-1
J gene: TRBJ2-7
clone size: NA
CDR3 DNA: TGCGCCAGCAGCTTGAAGGAGTCGAGAAGGTACGAGCAGTACTTC
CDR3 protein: CASSLKESRRYEQYF

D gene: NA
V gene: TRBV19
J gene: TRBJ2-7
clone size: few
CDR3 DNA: TGTGCCAGTAGTATCAAGGGTTCAGCGGTGGGATCCTACGAGCAGTACTTC
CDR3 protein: CASSIKGSAVGSYEQYF

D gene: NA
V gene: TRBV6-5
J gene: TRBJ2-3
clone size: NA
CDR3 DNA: TGTGCCAGCAGTCCCTACTTCCCGGGGAACACCCGGGCAGATACGCAGTATTTT
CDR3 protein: CASSPYFPGNTRADTQYF

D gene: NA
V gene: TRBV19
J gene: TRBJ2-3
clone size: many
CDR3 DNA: TGTGCCAGCTCCCTTAGTGGGGTTAGTACAGATACGCAGTATTTT
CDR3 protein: CASSLSGVSTDTQYF

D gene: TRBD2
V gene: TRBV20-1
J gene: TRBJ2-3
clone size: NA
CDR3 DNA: TGCAGTGCTGGAGGGGTTGCTAGCGGGATGGGTACAGATACGCAGTATTTT
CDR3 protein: CSAGGVASGMGTDTQYF

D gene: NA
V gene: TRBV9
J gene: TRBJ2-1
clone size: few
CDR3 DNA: TGTGCCAGCAGCGTAGGAGGCAACTCCTACAATGAGCAGTTCTTC
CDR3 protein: CASSVGGNSYNEQFF

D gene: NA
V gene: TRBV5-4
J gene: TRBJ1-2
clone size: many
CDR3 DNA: TGTGCCAGCAGCTTGGCCCCTATGGGGAGGGCGACTAACTATGGCTACACCTTC
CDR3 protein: CASSLAPMGRATNYGYTF

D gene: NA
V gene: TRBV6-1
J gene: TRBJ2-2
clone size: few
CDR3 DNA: TGTGCCAGCAGTGTAGGGGATTTGAGCACCGGGGAGCTGTTTTTT
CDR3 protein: CASSVGDLSTGELFF

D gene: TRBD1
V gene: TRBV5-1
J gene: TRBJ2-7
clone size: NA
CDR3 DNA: TGCGCCAGCAGCGGGACAGTCGGCGCCTACGAGCAGTACTTC
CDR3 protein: CASSGTVGAYEQYF

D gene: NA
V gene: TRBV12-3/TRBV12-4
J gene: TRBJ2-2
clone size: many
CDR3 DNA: TGTGCCAGCAGTTTAAGGGGCCGGGAGCTGTTTTTT
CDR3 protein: CASSLRGRELFF

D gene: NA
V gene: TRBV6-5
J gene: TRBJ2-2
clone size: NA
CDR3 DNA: TGTGCCAGCAGTTTACAGTCCGGGGCCGGGGAGCTGTTTTTT
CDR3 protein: CASSLQSGAGELFF

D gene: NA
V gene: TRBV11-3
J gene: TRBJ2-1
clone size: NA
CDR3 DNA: TGTGCCAGCAGCTTAGTAGGAGTCAGCTCCTACAATGAGCAGTTCTTC
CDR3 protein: CASSLVGVSSYNEQFF

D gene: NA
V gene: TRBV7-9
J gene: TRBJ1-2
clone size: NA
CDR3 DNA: TGTGCCAGCAGCTTAGGATTACGCTACACCTTC
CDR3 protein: CASSLGLRYTF

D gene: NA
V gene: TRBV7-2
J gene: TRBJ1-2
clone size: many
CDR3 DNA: TGTGCCAGCAGCCCCAGGGGCTTTAACTATGGCTACACCTTC
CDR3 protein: CASSPRGFNYGYTF

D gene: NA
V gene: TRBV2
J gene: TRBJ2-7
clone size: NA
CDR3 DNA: TGTGCCAGCAGTGATAGCCATGCCTCCTACGAGCAGTACTTC
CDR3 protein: CASSDSHASYEQYF

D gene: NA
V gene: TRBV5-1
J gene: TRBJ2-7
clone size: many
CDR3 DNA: TGCGCCAGCAGCGAACGAACTCAGGGCTACGAGCAGTACTTC
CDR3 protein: CASSERTQGYEQYF

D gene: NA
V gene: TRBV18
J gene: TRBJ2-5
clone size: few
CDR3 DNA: TGTGCCAGCTCACCAGCTGTACAAGAGACCCAGTACTTC
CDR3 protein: CASSPAVQETQYF

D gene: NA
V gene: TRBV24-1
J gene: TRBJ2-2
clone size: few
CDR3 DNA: TGTGCCACCAGTGATCCCAAGGGGGGCGTAGGATCGAACACCGGGGAGCTGTTTTTT
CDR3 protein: CATSDPKGGVGSNTGELFF

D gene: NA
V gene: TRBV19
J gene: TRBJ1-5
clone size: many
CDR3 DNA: TGTGCCAGTAGTTTCAACTTCGGGGAGCAGCCCCAGCATTTT
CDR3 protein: CASSFNFGEQPQHF

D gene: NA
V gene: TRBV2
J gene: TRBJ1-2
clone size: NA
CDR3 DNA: TGTGCCAGCAGTGAAGCAGGCCGGACCTTTGGCTATGGCTACACCTTC
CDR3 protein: CASSEAGRTFGYGYTF

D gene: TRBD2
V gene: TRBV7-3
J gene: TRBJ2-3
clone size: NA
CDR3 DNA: TGTGCCAGCAGCGGTAGCGGGGCAACAGATACGCAGTATTTT
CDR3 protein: CASSGSGATDTQYF

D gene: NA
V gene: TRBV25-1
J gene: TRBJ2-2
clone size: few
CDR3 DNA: TGTGCCAGCAGTCTGACCACCGGGGAGCTGTTTTTT
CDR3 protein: CASSLTTGELFF

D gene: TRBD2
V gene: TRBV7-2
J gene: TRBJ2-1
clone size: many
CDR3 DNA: TGTGCCAGCAGCTTCAGAGCGGGGTCCGACAGCTCCTACAATGAGCAGTTCTTC
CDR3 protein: CASSFRAGSDSSYNEQFF

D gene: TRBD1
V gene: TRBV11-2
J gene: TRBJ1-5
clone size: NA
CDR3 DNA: TGTGCCAGCAGCTTAGGGGACAGGCAAGGACAGCCCCAGCATTTT
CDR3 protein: CASSLGDRQGQPQHF

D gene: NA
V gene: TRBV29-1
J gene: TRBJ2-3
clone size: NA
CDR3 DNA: TGCAGCGGTGGTGGAAATACGCAGTATTTT
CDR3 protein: CSGGGNTQYF

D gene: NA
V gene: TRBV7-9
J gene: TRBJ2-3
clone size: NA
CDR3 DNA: TGTGCCAGCAGCAGACGTGAGGCTAGCACAGATACGCAGTATTTT
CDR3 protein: CASSRREASTDTQYF

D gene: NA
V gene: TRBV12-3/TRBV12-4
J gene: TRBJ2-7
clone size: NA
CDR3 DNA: TGTGCCAGCAGGGGCGACGGGGTCGGGGAGCAGTACTTC
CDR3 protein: CASRGDGVGEQYF

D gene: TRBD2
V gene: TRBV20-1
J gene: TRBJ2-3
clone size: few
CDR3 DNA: TGCAGTGCGGAGCGGGGGGGCACAGATACGCAGTATTTT
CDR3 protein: CSAERGGTDTQYF

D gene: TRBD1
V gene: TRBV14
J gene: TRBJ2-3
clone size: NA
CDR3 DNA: TGTGCCAGCAGCCAGGGCGGGACAGGGCGCACAGATACGCAGTATTTT
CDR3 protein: CASSQGGTGRTDTQYF

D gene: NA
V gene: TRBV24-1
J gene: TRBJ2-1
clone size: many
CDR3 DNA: TGTGCCACCAGTGATCCCTCCCCGGGACCCACTAACAATGAGCAGTTCTTC
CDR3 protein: CATSDPSPGPTNNEQFF

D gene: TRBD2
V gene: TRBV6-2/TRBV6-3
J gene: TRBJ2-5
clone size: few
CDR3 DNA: TGTGCCAGCAGTGGGGGACTAGCGGTACAAGAGACCCAGTACTTC
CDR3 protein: CASSGGLAVQETQYF

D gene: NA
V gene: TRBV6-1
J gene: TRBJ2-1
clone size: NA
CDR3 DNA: TGTGCCAGCAGTGAACGTTCGGGGCAGAAATACAATGAGCAGTTCTTC
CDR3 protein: CASSERSGQKYNEQFF

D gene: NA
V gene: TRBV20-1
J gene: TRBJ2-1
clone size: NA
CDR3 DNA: TGCAGTGCTAGCGCACCGCAGAATGAGCAGTTCTTC
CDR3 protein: CSASAPQNEQFF

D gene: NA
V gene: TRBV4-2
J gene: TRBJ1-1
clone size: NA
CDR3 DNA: TGTGCCAGCAGCCTTGGGAGGCAGCTCTCCGGTGAAGCTTTCTTT
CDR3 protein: CASSLGRQLSGEAFF

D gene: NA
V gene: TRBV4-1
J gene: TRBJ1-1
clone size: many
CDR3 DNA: TGCGCCAGCAGCCTAACGGGGAGAGAAGCTTTCTTT
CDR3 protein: CASSLTGREAFF

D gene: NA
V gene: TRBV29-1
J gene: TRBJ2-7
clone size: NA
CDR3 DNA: TGCAGCGCCAGAGGGCAGGGCTACGAGCAGTACTTC
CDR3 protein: CSARGQGYEQYF

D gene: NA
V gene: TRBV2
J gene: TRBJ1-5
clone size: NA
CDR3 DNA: TGTGCCAGCAGGGGACCCGGCGGGGGAGGCAATCAGCCCCAGCATTTT
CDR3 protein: CASRGPGGGGNQPQHF

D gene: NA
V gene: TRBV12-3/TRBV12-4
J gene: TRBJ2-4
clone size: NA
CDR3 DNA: TGTGCCAGCAGTGGCAGGGGGGTGGCCAAAAACATTCAGTACTTC
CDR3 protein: CASSGRGVAKNIQYF

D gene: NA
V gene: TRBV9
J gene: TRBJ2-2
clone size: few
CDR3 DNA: TGTGCCAGCAGCTGGGAGCCCGGGGAGCTGTTTTTT
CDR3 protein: CASSWEPGELFF

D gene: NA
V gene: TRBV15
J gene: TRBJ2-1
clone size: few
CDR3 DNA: TGTGCCACCAGCAGAGGGAACTCCCAGGATGAGCAGTTCTTC
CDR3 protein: CATSRGNSQDEQFF